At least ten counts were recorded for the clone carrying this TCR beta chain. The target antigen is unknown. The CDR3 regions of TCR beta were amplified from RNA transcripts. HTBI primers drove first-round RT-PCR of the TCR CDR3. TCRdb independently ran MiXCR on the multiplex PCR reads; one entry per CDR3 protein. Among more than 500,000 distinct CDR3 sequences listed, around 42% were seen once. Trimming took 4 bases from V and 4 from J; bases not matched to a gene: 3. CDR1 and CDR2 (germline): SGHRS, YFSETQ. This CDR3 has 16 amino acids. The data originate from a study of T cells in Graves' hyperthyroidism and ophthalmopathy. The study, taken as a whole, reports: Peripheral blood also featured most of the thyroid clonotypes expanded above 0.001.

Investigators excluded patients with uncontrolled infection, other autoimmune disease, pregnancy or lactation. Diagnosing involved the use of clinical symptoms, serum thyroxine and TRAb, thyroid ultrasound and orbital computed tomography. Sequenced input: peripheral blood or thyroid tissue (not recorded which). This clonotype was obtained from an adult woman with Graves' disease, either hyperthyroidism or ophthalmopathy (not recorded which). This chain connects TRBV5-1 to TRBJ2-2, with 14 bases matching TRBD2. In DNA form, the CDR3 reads TGCGCCAGCAGCAAGACTAGCGGGAGGGCCACCGGGGAGCTGTTTTTT. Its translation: CASSKTSGRATGELFF.